This note documents a single TCR beta chain sequence. Its antigen remains unknown. There are 12 residues in the CDR3. V was trimmed by 2 bases and J by 7 bases, leaving 8 bases between them. Germline-derived CDR1 and CDR2 are MNHEY and SVGAGI. PCR involved 60 Vbeta and 13 Jbeta primers. The data were produced by immunoSEQ multiplex PCR, yet TCRdb's version contains in-frame clones alone and is incomplete. The sample includes 150,000 or so clones. This record comes from a study of cytomegalovirus exposure and HLA in healthy donors. Study-wide results and limits: A few CMV-associated chains were confirmed in vitro to be specific for CMV antigens. Earlier analysis found most TCR beta V segments productive about 87% or about 30% of the time. The only immune exposure information that was available was CMV serostatus.

The chain recombines TRBV6-5 with TRBJ1-1; possibly TRBD1 for D (6 bases). Sequences were obtained from PBMCs. This sequence was found in a woman between 50 and 59 years old in good health and CMV-seronegative. CDR3 region: CASSYQDSEAFF. DNA of the CDR3: TGTGCCAGCAGTTACCAGGACAGTGAAGCTTTCTTT.